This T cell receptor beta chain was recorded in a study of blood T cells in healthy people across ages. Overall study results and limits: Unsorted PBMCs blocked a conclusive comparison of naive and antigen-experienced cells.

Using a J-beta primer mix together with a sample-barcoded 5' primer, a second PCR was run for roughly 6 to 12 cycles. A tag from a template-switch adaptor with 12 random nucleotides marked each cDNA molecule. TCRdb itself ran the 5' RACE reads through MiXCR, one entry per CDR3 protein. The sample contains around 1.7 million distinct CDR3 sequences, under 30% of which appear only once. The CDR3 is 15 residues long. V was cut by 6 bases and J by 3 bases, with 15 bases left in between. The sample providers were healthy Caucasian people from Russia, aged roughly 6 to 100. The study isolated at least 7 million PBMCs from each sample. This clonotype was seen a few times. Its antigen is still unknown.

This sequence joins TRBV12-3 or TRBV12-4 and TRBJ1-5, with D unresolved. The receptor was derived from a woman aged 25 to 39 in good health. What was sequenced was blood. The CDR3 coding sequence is TGTGCCAGCAGACTCGAGGACGTCTACAATCAGCCCCAGCATTTT. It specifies CASRLEDVYNQPQHF.